This TCR beta chain emerged from a study of OX40 agonist ivuxolimab in advanced cancers. Unmatched junction bases numbered 8, after V lost 5 bases and J lost 4 bases. This CDR3 is built from 15 residues. In germline, CDR1 is MNHEY, CDR2 SVGAGI. Notes on the study in general: More expanded clones were seen, on average, in CD8+ T cells than in CD4+. CD4+ and CD8+ T cells in blood underwent clonal expansion by week 6 at 0.1 to 3.0 mg/kg. Clonal expansion in partial responders at 0.1-3.0 mg/kg ranked among the lowest.

Autoimmune disease history or systemic immunosuppression was exclusionary. With regard to this clone: Its matching antigen is unknown.

Produced via immunoSEQ multiplex PCR; TCRdb's table is partial and in-frame only. The sample carries about 20,000 clones, about three quarters recorded once. The source of this sequence is an adult with an advanced solid tumor such as melanoma, head and neck, liver or kidney cancer. The rearrangement links TRBV6-5 to TRBJ2-7; 10 bases agree with TRBD2. Source: CD4+ or CD8+ T cells sorted from blood, taken in a trial of the OX40 agonist ivuxolimab. Here the CDR3 reads CASSTGLAGVYEQYF. CDR3 nucleotides: TGTGCCAGCAGTACCGGCCTAGCGGGGGTGTACGAGCAGTACTTC.